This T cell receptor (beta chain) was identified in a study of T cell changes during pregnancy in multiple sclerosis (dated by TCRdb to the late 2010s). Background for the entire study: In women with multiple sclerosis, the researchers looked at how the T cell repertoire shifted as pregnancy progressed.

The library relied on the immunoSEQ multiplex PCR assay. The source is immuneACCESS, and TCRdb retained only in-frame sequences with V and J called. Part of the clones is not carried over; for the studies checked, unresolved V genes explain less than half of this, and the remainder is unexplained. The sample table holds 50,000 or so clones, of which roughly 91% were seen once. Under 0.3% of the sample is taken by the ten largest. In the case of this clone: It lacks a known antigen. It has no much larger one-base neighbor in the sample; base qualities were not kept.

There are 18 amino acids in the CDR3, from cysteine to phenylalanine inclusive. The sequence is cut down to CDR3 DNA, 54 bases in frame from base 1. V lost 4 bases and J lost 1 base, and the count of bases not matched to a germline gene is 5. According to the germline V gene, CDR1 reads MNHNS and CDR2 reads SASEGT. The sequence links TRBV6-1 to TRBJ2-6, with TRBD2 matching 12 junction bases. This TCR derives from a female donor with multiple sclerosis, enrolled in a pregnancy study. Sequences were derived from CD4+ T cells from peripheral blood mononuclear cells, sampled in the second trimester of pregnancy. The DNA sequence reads TGTGCCAGCAGTGCACTAGCGGGGGGCGCGTCTGGGGCCAACGTCCTGACTTTC. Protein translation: CASSALAGGASGANVLTF.